This entry lists 28 T cell receptor beta chains sequenced from one sample in a study of CD8 T cells in ankylosing spondylitis. TCRdb re-called the 5' RACE reads through MiXCR, storing one row per CDR3 protein. The sample holds about 320,000 distinct CDR3 sequences, around a tenth seen once. Sequencing was performed on blood, either unsorted or a sorted T cell fraction (not recorded which). The source of these receptors is a female donor with ankylosing spondylitis or in good health (not recorded which).

Worth noting for this clonotype: A much larger clone sits a single nucleotide away, making a read error possible. The chain employs TRBV27 and TRBJ2-1, with 10 bases fitting TRBD2. The CDR3 length is 15 residues. V dropped 0 bases and J dropped 10; count of bases not matched to a gene: 6. CDR1 and CDR2 (germline): MNHEY, SMNVEV (reference sequence). This CDR3 is CASSLSSGGSGEQFF. CDR3 nucleotides: TGTGCCAGCAGTTTATCTAGCGGGGGGAGCGGGGAGCAGTTCTTC.

This clonotype showed up just a few times. V is TRBV7-2 and J is TRBJ2-7, with 8 bases matching TRBD1. The CDR3 has 13 amino acids. V lost 5 bases to trimming and J lost 4 bases; unmatched junction nucleotides: 4. Germline CDR1 is SGHTA and CDR2 is FQGNSA. The CDR3 here is CASSGRQGYEQYF. In nucleotides, the CDR3 is TGTGCCAGCAGCGGGCGACAGGGGTACGAGCAGTACTTC.

The chain has TRBV25-1 and TRBJ2-3, with 8 bases lining up with TRBD1. Unmatched junction bases numbered 3, after V lost 3 bases and J lost 4 bases. There are 14 residues in the CDR3. Germline CDR1 and CDR2: MGHDK and SYGVNS. The CDR3 DNA sequence: TGTGCCAGCAGTGAGGACAGGGCTGCAGATACGCAGTATTTT. Its translation: CASSEDRAADTQYF.

DNA of the CDR3: TGCGCCAGCAGCTTTTATCCTCAGGAGACCCAGTACTTC. This gives the protein CASSFYPQETQYF. The J gene is TRBJ2-5, the V gene TRBV5-1; D uncertain. This CDR3 is 13 amino acids long. Germline CDR1 reads SGHRS; CDR2 reads YFSETQ. V lost 2 bases and J lost 5, with 10 bases in between.

This sequence joins TRBV5-6 and TRBJ2-7, with 7 positions matching TRBD2. The V gene's germline CDR1 is SGHDT and CDR2 YYEEEE. The CDR3 loop spans 13 amino acids. J was trimmed by 3 bases and V by 1 base; bases with no gene match: 1. The CDR3 DNA reads as TGTGCCAGCAGCTTGCAGCGGGGCTACGAGCAGTACTTC. This gives the protein CASSLQRGYEQYF.

V and J are TRBV5-1 and TRBJ2-6; TRBD1 matches at 8 bases. Looked up from germline, CDR1 is SGHRS and CDR2 is YFSETQ. Trimming removed 7 bases from V and 17 bases from J; junction bases left unmatched: 14. The CDR3 length is 13 residues. This CDR3 is CASGYRDRTLLTF. The CDR3 bases are TGCGCCAGCGGATACCGGGACAGGACCCTTTTGACTTTC.

This clonotype occurred many times. This sequence joins TRBV14 and TRBJ2-7; D assignment may be TRBD1 or TRBD2 (5 bases each). CDR3 length: 13 residues. Germline V gene sequence: CDR1 SGHDN, CDR2 FVKESK. The germline V and J ends were trimmed by 1 base and 7 bases, with 11 bases remaining between them. CDR3 in DNA: TGTGCCAGCAGCCAAGTTCGGGGCAATGAGCAGTACTTC. This codes for CASSQVRGNEQYF.

The sample holds many counts of this clonotype. The chain recombines TRBV12-3 or TRBV12-4 with TRBJ1-5; 7 bases map to TRBD1. J gave up 6 bases and V 6 bases, and 14 bases lay outside the gene matches. The CDR3 loop spans 16 amino acids. CDR3 bases: TGTGCCAGCAGCCCCCTTACAGGGGAAAGAGGTCAGCCCCAGCATTTT. This codes for CASSPLTGERGQPQHF.

V usage is TRBV7-9 and J usage is TRBJ2-7; 8 bases fit TRBD1. Losses at the gene ends were 5 bases for V and 2 bases for J; bases not matched to a gene: 8. This CDR3 comprises 15 residues. Germline CDR1 is SEHNR and CDR2 is FQNEAQ (reference sequence). CDR3 bases: TGTGCCAGCAGCCCTCCTGGGACAGGAACCTACGAGCAGTACTTC. Translated: CASSPPGTGTYEQYF.

This clonotype has a count of ten or more. The chain carries TRBV12-3 or TRBV12-4 and TRBJ1-5, with TRBD1 matching 10 bases. V lost 6 bases and J lost 7; bases outside the gene matches: 6. The CDR3 is 14 amino acids. CDR3 sequence reads: CASRSTGGRQPQHF. CDR3 nucleotide sequence: TGTGCCAGCAGATCGACAGGGGGCAGACAGCCCCAGCATTTT.

The chain uses TRBV12-3 or TRBV12-4 and TRBJ2-2; 7 bases are shared with TRBD1. The junction had 7 bases not matched to a gene; V was cut back by 6 bases and J by 3 bases. CDR3 length: 15 amino acids. The CDR3 DNA follows: TGTGCCAGCAGCCCAACAGGGGCGGACACCGGGGAGCTGTTTTTT. As protein: CASSPTGADTGELFF.

In its sample, this clonotype was seen many times. The rearrangement joins TRBV15 to TRBJ1-2; D is unresolved. This CDR3 has 14 residues. The ends were cut back, 0 bases at V and 8 bases at J, with 13 bases in the middle. The germline V gene encodes CDR1 LNHNV and CDR2 YYDKDF (reference sequence). The CDR3 protein is CATSRDVGSGGYTF. In DNA, the CDR3 is TGTGCCACCAGCAGAGATGTGGGTTCTGGCGGCTACACCTTC.

The chain combines TRBV5-1 with TRBJ1-1, with 9 positions matching TRBD1. The trim removed 3 bases at V and 11 bases at J, leaving 11 bases unmatched. The CDR3 runs to 14 residues. Germline lookup yields CDR1 SGHRS and CDR2 YFSETQ. CDR3 loop: CASSSQPGQGPAFF. The CDR3 DNA reads as TGCGCCAGCAGCTCCCAACCGGGACAGGGCCCCGCTTTCTTT.

This clonotype was recorded many times. V usage is TRBV5-5 and J usage is TRBJ1-5; 7 bases match TRBD1. This CDR3 region has 14 residues. Germline CDR1 is SGHKS and CDR2 is YYEKEE (reference sequence). V lost 3 bases and J lost 6; bases outside the gene matches: 6. CDR3 in DNA: TGTGCCAGCAGCTCTCGACAGGGAGGTCAGCCCCAGCATTTT. This sequence encodes CASSSRQGGQPQHF.

This clonotype was detected ten times or more. Here the CDR3 DNA reads TGTGCCAGCAGCTTGGTTGGGACTAGCCCTTCGAACACCGGGGAGCTGTTTTTT. Encoded protein: CASSLVGTSPSNTGELFF. The chain employs TRBV5-5 and TRBJ2-2, with 9 positions matching TRBD2. Germline V gene data show CDR1 as SGHKS and CDR2 as YYEKEE (reference sequence). Unmatched junction bases numbered 6, after V lost 0 bases and J lost 0 bases. This CDR3 comprises 18 residues.

This clonotype was counted at least ten times. CDR3: CASSLLAGGSTDTQYF. The CDR3 DNA sequence: TGTGCCAGCAGCTTATTGGCGGGAGGAAGCACAGATACGCAGTATTTT. This chain connects TRBV7-2 to TRBJ2-3; 8 nucleotides match TRBD2. The CDR3 sequence is 16 residues long. Germline V CDR1 and CDR2: SGHTA, FQGNSA. With V trimmed by 2 bases and J by 0 bases, 4 bases remained unmatched.

There are a few counts of this clonotype. For the CDR3, the DNA is TGCGCCAGCAGATCTGTAACAGCCACAGATACGCAGTATTTT. Amino acid sequence: CASRSVTATDTQYF. V gene TRBV5-1 combines with J gene TRBJ2-3, with D unclear. The CDR3 covers 14 residues. Trimming removed 5 bases at V and 2 bases at J, with 12 bases between. Germline-derived CDR1 and CDR2 are SGHRS and YFSETQ. Supplemented by reference TRBV5-1 and TRBJ2-3, the full variable domain reads KAGVTQTPRYLIKTRGQQVTLSCSPISGHRSVSWYQQTPGQGLQFLFEYFSETQRNKGNFPGRFSGRQFSNSRSEMNVSTLELGDSALYLCASRSVTATDTQYFGPGTRLTVL.

This clonotype has ten or more counts. In DNA, the CDR3 is TGTGCCAGCAGCTTAGATCAGGGGTCGGACGAGCAGTACTTC. Translating it yields CASSLDQGSDEQYF. The chain links TRBV7-6 to TRBJ2-7, with D possibly being TRBD1 (6 bases). V was pared by 1 base and J by 5 bases, with 12 bases between. Germline V CDR1 and CDR2: SGHVS, FNYEAQ. This CDR3 is 14 amino acids long.

The sample holds many counts of this clonotype. V is TRBV5-1 and J is TRBJ1-5; 7 nucleotides match TRBD1. CDR3 size: 15 residues. The junction had 4 bases not matched to a gene; V was cut back by 4 bases and J by 0 bases. Germline loops: CDR1 SGHRS, CDR2 YFSETQ. CDR3 nucleotide sequence: TGCGCCAGCAGCCCCAGGACAGGTAGCAATCAGCCCCAGCATTTT. This sequence encodes CASSPRTGSNQPQHF.

The CDR3 loop is CASSQRPWTYGELFF. The DNA of the CDR3 is TGCGCCAGCAGCCAACGTCCGTGGACCTACGGGGAGCTGTTTTTT. V usage is TRBV5-1 and J usage is TRBJ2-2, with D unresolved. The CDR3 covers 15 residues. In germline, CDR1 is SGHRS, CDR2 YFSETQ. V lost 4 bases and J 7 bases, leaving 17 bases between the germline ends.

This clonotype showed up many times. V gene TRBV10-3 combines with J gene TRBJ1-5; unclear D gene. This CDR3 has 16 residues. Germline assignment: CDR1 ENHRY and CDR2 SYGVKD. Trimming stripped 0 bases from V and 6 bases from J, with 15 bases between. The CDR3 DNA is TGTGCCATCAGTGAGTCCACAGAAGCGAGACGTCAGCCCCAGCATTTT. It translates to CAISESTEARRQPQHF.

Notes on this clonotype: A read error may be the cause here, since a much bigger clone is one base away. The chain uses TRBV10-3 and TRBJ2-3; D is perhaps TRBD1 (7 bases). V lost 5 bases and J 2 bases, leaving 14 bases between the germline ends. The CDR3 loop spans 15 amino acids. Germline V CDR1 and CDR2: ENHRY, SYGVKD. Here the CDR3 DNA reads TGTGCCATCAGTTCTAGCAGGGGGGCCACAGATACGCAGTATTTT. This encodes CAISSSRGATDTQYF.

This clonotype was seen ten or more times. This chain connects TRBV9 to TRBJ2-2, with no clear D. The germline V gene has CDR1 SGDLS and CDR2 YYNGEE. V gave up 2 bases and J gave up 5 bases, with 7 bases separating them. This CDR3 contains 13 residues. The CDR3 loop is CASSVGFTGELFF. CDR3 DNA sequence: TGTGCCAGCAGCGTCGGGTTTACCGGGGAGCTGTTTTTT.

This clonotype was counted ten times or more. The chain uses TRBV6-5 and TRBJ2-7; no definite D call. V lost 0 bases and J lost 3, with 12 bases in between. This CDR3 comprises 15 residues. Germline-derived CDR1 and CDR2 are MNHEY and SVGAGI. CDR3 in amino acids: CASSYSPVFSYEQYF. The CDR3 region has the DNA TGTGCCAGCAGTTACTCTCCGGTATTTAGCTACGAGCAGTACTTC.

In its sample, this clonotype was seen a few times. The rearrangement uses TRBV4-2 and TRBJ2-7; D is perhaps TRBD2 (5 bases). The CDR3 has 13 amino acids. Trimming shortened V by 3 bases and J by 6 bases, and 12 bases separated the two germline ends. Per the germline V gene, CDR1 is LGHNA and CDR2 is YNFKEQ. Written as DNA, the CDR3 is TGTGCCAGCAGCCATTATGTGCGGGCCGAGCAGTACTTC. Protein product: CASSHYVRAEQYF.

This clonotype was seen only a few times. The chain couples TRBV28 to TRBJ2-1; D may be TRBD2 (5 bases). Germline CDR1 and CDR2: MDHEN and SYDVKM. The CDR3 spans 14 residues. V dropped 2 bases and J dropped 5 bases, with 10 bases sitting between them. Written as DNA, the CDR3 is TGTGCCAGCAGTTTAGGAGGCATAAACAATGAGCAGTTCTTC. It specifies CASSLGGINNEQFF.

This clonotype was observed at least ten times. The CDR3 protein is CATSDPGTGYEQYF. Written as DNA, the CDR3 is TGTGCCACCAGTGATCCCGGGACAGGCTACGAGCAGTACTTC. The chain employs TRBV24-1 and TRBJ2-7; 8 bases match TRBD1. The CDR3 is made up of 14 amino acids. Germline V gene lookup returns CDR1 KGHDR and CDR2 SFDVKD. With V trimmed by 3 bases and J by 3 bases, 3 bases remained unmatched.

This clonotype has ten or more counts. The chain joins TRBV5-1 to TRBJ1-6; D not resolved. Looked up from germline, CDR1 is SGHRS and CDR2 is YFSETQ. V shed 0 bases and J shed 0 bases, with 13 bases lying between them. This CDR3 contains 18 residues. CDR3 region: CASSLGVLGSSYNSPLHF. The CDR3 DNA sequence: TGCGCCAGCAGCTTGGGTGTTCTGGGGAGCTCCTATAATTCACCCCTCCACTTT.